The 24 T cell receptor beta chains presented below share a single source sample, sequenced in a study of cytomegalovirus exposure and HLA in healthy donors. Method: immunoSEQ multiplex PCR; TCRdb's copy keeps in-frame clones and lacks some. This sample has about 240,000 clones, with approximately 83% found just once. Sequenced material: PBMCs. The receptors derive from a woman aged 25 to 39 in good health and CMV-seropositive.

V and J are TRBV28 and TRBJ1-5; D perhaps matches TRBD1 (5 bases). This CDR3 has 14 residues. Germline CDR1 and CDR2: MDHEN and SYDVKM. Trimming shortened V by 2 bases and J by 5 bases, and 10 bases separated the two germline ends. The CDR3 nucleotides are TGTGCCAGCAGTTTAAGGAGGGGACATCAGCCCCAGCATTTT. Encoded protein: CASSLRRGHQPQHF.

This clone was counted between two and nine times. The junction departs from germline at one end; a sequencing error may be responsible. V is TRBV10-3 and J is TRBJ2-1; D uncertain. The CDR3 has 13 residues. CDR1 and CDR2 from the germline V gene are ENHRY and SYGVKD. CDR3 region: CAISEFVYSEQFF. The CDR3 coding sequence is TGTGCCATCAGTGAATTTGTTTACAGTGAGCAGTTCTTC.

CDR3: CASSLSGTSGSPKYF. Here the CDR3 DNA reads TGTGCCAGCAGTTTATCCGGGACTAGCGGGAGCCCAAAGTACTTC. The chain couples TRBV27 to TRBJ2-5, with 14 nucleotides matching TRBD2. CDR3 length: 15 amino acids. After removal of 0 bases from V and 12 bases from J, the junction contained 6 bases not matched to a gene. Germline V CDR1 and CDR2: MNHEY, SMNVEV (reference sequence).

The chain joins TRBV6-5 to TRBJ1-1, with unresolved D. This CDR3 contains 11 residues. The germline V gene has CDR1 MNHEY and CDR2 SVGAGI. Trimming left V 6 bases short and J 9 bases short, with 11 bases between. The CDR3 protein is CASSAGKQAFF. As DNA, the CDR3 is TGTGCCAGCAGCGCCGGGAAACAAGCTTTCTTT.

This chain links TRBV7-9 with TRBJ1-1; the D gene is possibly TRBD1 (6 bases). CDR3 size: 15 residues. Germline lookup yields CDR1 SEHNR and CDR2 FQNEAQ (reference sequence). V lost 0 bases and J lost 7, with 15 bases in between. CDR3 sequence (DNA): TGTGCCAGCAGCTTAGCAGGGGGTAGCTTGTTTGAAGCTTTCTTT. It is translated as CASSLAGGSLFEAFF. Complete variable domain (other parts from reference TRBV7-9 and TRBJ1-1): DTGVSQNPRHKITKRGQNVTFRCDPISEHNRLYWYRQTLGQGPEFLTYFQNEAQLEKSRLLSDRFSAERPKGSFSTLEIQRTEQGDSAMYLCASSLAGGSLFEAFFGQGTRLTVV.

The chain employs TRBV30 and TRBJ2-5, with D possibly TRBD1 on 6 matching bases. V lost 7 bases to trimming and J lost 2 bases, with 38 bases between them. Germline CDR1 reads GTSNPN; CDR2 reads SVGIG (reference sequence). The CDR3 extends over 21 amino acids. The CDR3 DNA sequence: TGTGCCTTCAGAGAGTCCCTCCCCCCGGGACACGTAGAGACTGGTCAAGAGACCCAGTACTTC. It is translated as CAFRESLPPGHVETGQETQYF.

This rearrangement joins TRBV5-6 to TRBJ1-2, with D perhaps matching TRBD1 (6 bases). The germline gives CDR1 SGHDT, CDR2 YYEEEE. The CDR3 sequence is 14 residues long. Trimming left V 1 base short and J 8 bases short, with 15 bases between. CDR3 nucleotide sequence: TGTGCCAGCAGCTTGATAGACAGGTATAACGGCTACACCTTC. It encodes CASSLIDRYNGYTF. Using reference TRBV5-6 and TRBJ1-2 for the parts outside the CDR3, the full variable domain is DAGVTQSPTHLIKTRGQQVTLRCSPKSGHDTVSWYQQALGQGPQFIFQYYEEEERQRGNFPDRFSGHQFPNYSSELNVNALLLGDSALYLCASSLIDRYNGYTFGSGTRLTVV.

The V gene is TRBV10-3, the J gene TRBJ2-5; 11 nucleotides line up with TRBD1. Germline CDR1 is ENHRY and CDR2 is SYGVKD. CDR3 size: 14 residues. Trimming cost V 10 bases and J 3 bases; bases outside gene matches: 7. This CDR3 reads CATRLGQGEETQYF. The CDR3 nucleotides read TGTGCCACCCGGCTGGGACAGGGGGAAGAGACCCAGTACTTC.

The CDR3 spells CASSPPREDRYTEAFF. The CDR3 DNA reads TGTGCCAGCTCACCACCCAGAGAGGATAGGTACACTGAAGCTTTCTTT. V and J are TRBV18 and TRBJ1-1, with D hard to call. Germline V lookup: CDR1 KGHSH, CDR2 LQKENI. V lost 0 bases and J lost 3, with 14 bases in between. This CDR3 is built from 16 residues.

CDR3 sequence: CATQQGLSEAFF. DNA of the CDR3: TGTGCCACTCAACAGGGTCTCTCTGAAGCTTTCTTT. The chain carries TRBV19 and TRBJ1-1; possible D gene TRBD1, 6 bases. The CDR3 is made up of 12 amino acids. Germline values: CDR1 LNHDA, CDR2 SQIVND (reference sequence). The V end was cut by 10 bases, the J end by 6 bases, with 15 bases between.

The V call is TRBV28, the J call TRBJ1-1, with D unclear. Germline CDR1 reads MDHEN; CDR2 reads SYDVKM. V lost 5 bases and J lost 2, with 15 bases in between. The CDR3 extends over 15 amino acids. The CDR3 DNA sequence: TGTGCCAGCAGTCCTGGTGCGTACAGCAACACTGAAGCTTTCTTT. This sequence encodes CASSPGAYSNTEAFF.

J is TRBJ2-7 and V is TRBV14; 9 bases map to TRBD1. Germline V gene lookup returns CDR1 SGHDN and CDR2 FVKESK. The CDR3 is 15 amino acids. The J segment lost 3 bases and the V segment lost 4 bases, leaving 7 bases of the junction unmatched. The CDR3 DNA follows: TGTGCCAGCAGCCGTTACGGGACAGGGAACTACGAGCAGTACTTC. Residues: CASSRYGTGNYEQYF. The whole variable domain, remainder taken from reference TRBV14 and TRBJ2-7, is EAGVTQFPSHSVIEKGQTVTLRCDPISGHDNLYWYRRVMGKEIKFLLHFVKESKQDESGMPNNRFLAERTGGTYSTLKVQPAELEDSGVYFCASSRYGTGNYEQYFGPGTRLTVT.

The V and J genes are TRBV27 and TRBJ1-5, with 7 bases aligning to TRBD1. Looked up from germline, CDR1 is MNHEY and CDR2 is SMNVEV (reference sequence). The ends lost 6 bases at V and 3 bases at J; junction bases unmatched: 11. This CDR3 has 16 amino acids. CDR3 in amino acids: CASSKRTGGNNQPQHF. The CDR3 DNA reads TGTGCCAGCAGCAAAAGGACAGGAGGGAACAATCAGCCCCAGCATTTT.

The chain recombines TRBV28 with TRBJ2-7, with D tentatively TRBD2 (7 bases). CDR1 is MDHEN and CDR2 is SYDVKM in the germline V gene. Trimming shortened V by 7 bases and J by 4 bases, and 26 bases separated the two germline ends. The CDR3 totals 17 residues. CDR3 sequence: CASTVGGGEGHVYEQYF. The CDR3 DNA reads TGTGCCAGCACCGTGGGGGGGGGCGAAGGGCACGTTTACGAGCAGTACTTC. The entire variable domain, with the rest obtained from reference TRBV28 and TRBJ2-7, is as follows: DVKVTQSSRYLVKRTGEKVFLECVQDMDHENMFWYRQDPGLGLRLIYFSYDVKMKEKGDIPEGYSVSREKKERFSLILESASTNQTSMYLCASTVGGGEGHVYEQYFGPGTRLTVT.

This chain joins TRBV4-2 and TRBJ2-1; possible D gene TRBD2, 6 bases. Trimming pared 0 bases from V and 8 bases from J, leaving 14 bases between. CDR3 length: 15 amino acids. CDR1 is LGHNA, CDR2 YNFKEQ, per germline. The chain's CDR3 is CASSQEWRGFHEQFF. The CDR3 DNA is TGTGCCAGCAGCCAAGAATGGCGGGGATTCCATGAGCAGTTCTTC.

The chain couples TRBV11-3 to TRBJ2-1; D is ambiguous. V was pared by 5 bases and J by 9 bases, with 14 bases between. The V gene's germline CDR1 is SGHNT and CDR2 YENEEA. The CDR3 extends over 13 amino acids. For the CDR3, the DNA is TGTGCCAGCAGCCAGTCGGGTTTAGGTGAGCAGTTCTTC. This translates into CASSQSGLGEQFF.

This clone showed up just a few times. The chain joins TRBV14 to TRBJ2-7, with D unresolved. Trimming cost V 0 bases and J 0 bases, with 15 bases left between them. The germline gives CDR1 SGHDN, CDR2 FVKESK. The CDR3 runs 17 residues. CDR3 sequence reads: CASSQDVSPGFSYEQYF. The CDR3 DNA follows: TGTGCCAGCAGCCAAGACGTATCACCAGGTTTCTCCTACGAGCAGTACTTC.

The CDR3 reads CAISPSGLAGGPSEQFF. CDR3 bases: TGTGCCATCAGCCCCTCGGGACTAGCGGGAGGGCCCAGTGAGCAGTTCTTC. V and J are TRBV10-3 and TRBJ2-1; 16 nucleotides line up with TRBD2. The V gene's germline CDR1 is ENHRY and CDR2 SYGVKD. The junction had 11 bases not matched to a gene; V was cut back by 6 bases and J by 9 bases. CDR3 length: 17 amino acids.

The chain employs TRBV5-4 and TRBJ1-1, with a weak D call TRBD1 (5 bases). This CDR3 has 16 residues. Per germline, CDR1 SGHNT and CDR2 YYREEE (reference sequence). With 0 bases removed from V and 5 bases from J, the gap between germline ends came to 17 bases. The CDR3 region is CASSLDSGRTETEAFF. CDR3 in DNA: TGTGCCAGCAGCTTGGACTCAGGGAGGACGGAGACTGAAGCTTTCTTT.

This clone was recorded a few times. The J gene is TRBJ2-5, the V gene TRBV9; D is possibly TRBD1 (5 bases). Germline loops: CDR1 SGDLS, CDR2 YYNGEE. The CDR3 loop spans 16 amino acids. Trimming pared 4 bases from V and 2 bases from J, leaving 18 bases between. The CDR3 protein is CASSPLGRGRQETQYF. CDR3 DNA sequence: TGTGCCAGCAGCCCCCTAGGAAGGGGCAGACAAGAGACCCAGTACTTC. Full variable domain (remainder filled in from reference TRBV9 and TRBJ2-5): DSGVTQTPKHLITATGQRVTLRCSPRSGDLSVYWYQQSLDQGLQFLIQYYNGEERAKGNILERFSAQQFPDLHSELNLSSLELGDSALYFCASSPLGRGRQETQYFGPGTRLLVL.

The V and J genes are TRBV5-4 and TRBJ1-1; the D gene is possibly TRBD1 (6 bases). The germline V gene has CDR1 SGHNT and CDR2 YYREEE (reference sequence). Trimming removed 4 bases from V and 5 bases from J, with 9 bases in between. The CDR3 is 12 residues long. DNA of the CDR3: TGTGCCAGCAGCGCCGGACAGACTGAAGCTTTCTTT. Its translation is CASSAGQTEAFF.

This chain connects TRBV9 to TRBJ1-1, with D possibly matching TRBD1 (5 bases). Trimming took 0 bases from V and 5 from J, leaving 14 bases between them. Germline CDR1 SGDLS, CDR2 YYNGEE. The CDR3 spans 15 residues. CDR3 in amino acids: CASSVATGEGTEAFF. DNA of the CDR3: TGTGCCAGCAGCGTAGCTACGGGGGAGGGGACTGAAGCTTTCTTT.

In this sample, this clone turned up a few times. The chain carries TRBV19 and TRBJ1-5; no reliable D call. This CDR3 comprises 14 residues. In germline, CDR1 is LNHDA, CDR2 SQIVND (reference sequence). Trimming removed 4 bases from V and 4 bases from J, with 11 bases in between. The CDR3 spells CASSTTDGNQPQHF. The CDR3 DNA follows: TGTGCCAGTAGTACGACCGACGGGAATCAGCCCCAGCATTTT.

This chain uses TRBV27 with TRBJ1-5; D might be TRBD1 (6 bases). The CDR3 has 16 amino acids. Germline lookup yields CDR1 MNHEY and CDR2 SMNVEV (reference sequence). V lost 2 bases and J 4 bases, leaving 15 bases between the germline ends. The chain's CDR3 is CASSLRGGLGNQPQHF. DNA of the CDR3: TGTGCCAGCAGTTTAAGGGGGGGGTTAGGGAATCAGCCCCAGCATTTT.